These 17 T cell receptor beta chains came from one sample sequenced in a study of blood T cell repertoires in COVID-19. Some clones are missing from TCRdb's copy, which holds only in-frame ones; the method was immunoSEQ multiplex PCR. The data contain around 61,000 clones, roughly 89% of them singletons. The sequenced sample consisted of peripheral blood. The receptors originated from a man aged 55-75 years with acute or convalescent COVID-19.

This clone has a single count. The chain is built from TRBV11-2 and TRBJ1-5; no definite D call. The CDR3 runs 13 residues. V lost 5 bases and J 6 bases, leaving 11 bases between the germline ends. CDR1 and CDR2 from the germline V gene are SGHAT and FQNNGV. In nucleotides, the CDR3 is TGTGCCAGCAGCCAACTCGGGAGTCAGCCCCAGCATTTT. Its protein product is CASSQLGSQPQHF.

There are a few counts of this clone. V gene TRBV29-1 combines with J gene TRBJ1-3, with 7 nucleotides matching TRBD1. The CDR3 is made up of 12 amino acids. Per the germline V gene, CDR1 is SQVTM and CDR2 is ANQGSEA. Unmatched junction bases numbered 4, after V lost 7 bases and J lost 4 bases. In nucleotides, the CDR3 is TGCAGCGGGGGACAGATGGGAAACACCATATATTTT. Translated: CSGGQMGNTIYF.

This chain connects TRBV6-5 to TRBJ2-7; possible D gene TRBD1, 6 bases. The CDR3 has 16 amino acids. V was pared by 1 base and J by 0 bases, with 13 bases between. Per germline, CDR1 MNHEY and CDR2 SVGAGI. This chain's CDR3 is CASSYYGTLSSYEQYF. In DNA form, the CDR3 reads TGTGCCAGCAGTTACTACGGGACACTAAGCTCCTACGAGCAGTACTTC.

This chain joins TRBV7-8 and TRBJ1-5; D is unresolved. The CDR3 runs to 15 residues. Germline lookup yields CDR1 SGHVS and CDR2 FQNEAQ. Trimming cost V 6 bases and J 5 bases, with 17 bases left between them. The CDR3 region has the DNA TGTGCCAGCAGGATCACGAGGGCTTCCGATCAGCCCCAGCATTTT. Its protein product is CASRITRASDQPQHF.

V gene TRBV3-1 (or the pseudogene TRBV3-2) combines with J gene TRBJ1-1; 8 positions match TRBD1. This CDR3 contains 16 residues. Trimming cost V 5 bases and J 0 bases; bases outside gene matches: 8. Germline V gives CDR1 LGHDT, CDR2 YNNKEL (reference sequence). DNA of the CDR3: TGTGCCAGCAGCTCCACAGGGGGAGCGATGAACACTGAAGCTTTCTTT. This codes for CASSSTGGAMNTEAFF.

The chain links TRBV20-1 to TRBJ1-3, with 8 bases fitting TRBD1. Per the germline V gene, CDR1 is DFQATT and CDR2 is SNEGSKA (reference sequence). This CDR3 is 15 amino acids long. V lost 3 bases and J lost 0; bases outside the gene matches: 4. CDR3 protein: CSASGQGASGNTIYF. CDR3 DNA sequence: TGCAGTGCTAGTGGGCAGGGGGCCTCTGGAAACACCATATATTTT.

The CDR3: CSVEDSGQFGAYEQYF. The DNA of the CDR3 is TGCAGCGTTGAAGATTCCGGACAGTTCGGTGCGTACGAGCAGTACTTC. This chain links TRBV29-1 with TRBJ2-7, with a possible D match to TRBD1 (6 bases). Trimming took 0 bases from V and 4 from J, leaving 19 bases between them. Germline V CDR1 and CDR2: SQVTM, ANQGSEA. The CDR3 consists of 16 residues.

This chain connects TRBV11-2 to TRBJ1-1; 8 nucleotides match TRBD1. V was clipped by 5 bases and J by 8 bases; unmatched bases: 16. Germline CDR1 SGHAT, CDR2 FQNNGV. This CDR3 has 16 amino acids. CDR3 sequence reads: CASSTIRGREKPEAFF. The CDR3 bases are TGTGCCAGCAGCACAATCAGGGGGCGAGAGAAGCCCGAAGCTTTCTTT.

V is TRBV3-1 (or the pseudogene TRBV3-2) and J is TRBJ1-1, with 10 bases matching TRBD1. The CDR3 runs to 16 residues. Per the germline V gene, CDR1 is LGHDT and CDR2 is YNNKEL (reference sequence). The V gene end was trimmed by 3 bases and the J gene end by 6 bases; junction bases not matched to a gene: 10. CDR3 DNA sequence: TGTGCCAGCAGCCAGTATGACAGGGGGCCTGAAGCTGAAGCTTTCTTT. It translates to CASSQYDRGPEAEAFF.

The chain employs TRBV27 and TRBJ1-5, with 7 positions matching TRBD1. The CDR3 loop spans 15 amino acids. V lost 1 base to trimming and J lost 3 bases; unmatched junction nucleotides: 3. CDR1 and CDR2 from the germline V gene are MNHEY and SMNVEV (reference sequence). The DNA of the CDR3 is TGTGCCAGCAGTTTATTAGGGACAGTCAATCAGCCCCAGCATTTT. As protein: CASSLLGTVNQPQHF.

V is TRBV9 and J is TRBJ2-3; 10 bases map to TRBD2. In germline, CDR1 is SGDLS, CDR2 YYNGEE. J lost 1 base, V lost 4 bases, and 9 bases had no gene match. The CDR3 is 17 residues long. The CDR3 here is CASSRTSGGGGTDTQYF. The CDR3 nucleotides read TGTGCCAGCAGCAGGACTAGCGGTGGGGGGGGCACAGATACGCAGTATTTT.

J is TRBJ2-6 and V is TRBV30; weak D call: TRBD2 (6 bases). Per the germline V gene, CDR1 is GTSNPN and CDR2 is SVGIG (reference sequence). The V end lost 5 bases, the J end lost 4 bases, and 15 bases lay between the germline ends. The CDR3 sequence is 15 residues long. CDR3 in DNA: TGTGCCTGGGCTTCCGGCCGGGGGGGGGCCAACGTCCTGACTTTC. Translation gives CAWASGRGGANVLTF.

The chain couples TRBV24-1 to TRBJ1-2; D gene uncertain. Germline V lookup: CDR1 KGHDR, CDR2 SFDVKD. The CDR3 extends over 15 amino acids. Trimming removed 3 bases at V and 0 bases at J, with 10 bases between. This chain's CDR3 is CATSDAGRTNYGYTF. CDR3 in DNA: TGTGCCACCAGTGATGCTGGCAGGACTAACTATGGCTACACCTTC.

The J gene is TRBJ2-1, the V gene TRBV15; a possible D gene is TRBD1 (5 bases). V was pared by 5 bases and J by 2 bases, with 16 bases between. The CDR3 is 16 amino acids. The germline gives CDR1 LNHNV, CDR2 YYDKDF (reference sequence). In DNA form, the CDR3 reads TGTGCCACCAGCCAAGAGACAGCTTTAACCTACAATGAGCAGTTCTTC. Translating it yields CATSQETALTYNEQFF.

The chain joins TRBV2 to TRBJ2-5; 7 positions agree with TRBD2. J lost 5 bases, V lost 5 bases, and 8 bases had no gene match. Per the germline V gene, CDR1 is SNHLY and CDR2 is FYNNEI. The CDR3 runs 14 residues. The DNA for the CDR3 is TGTGCCAGCAGTCCTGGGACTACCCGGGAGACCCAGTACTTC. As protein: CASSPGTTRETQYF.

This chain connects TRBV28 to TRBJ1-4; no reliable D call. The CDR3 runs to 12 residues. From germline, CDR1 is MDHEN and CDR2 SYDVKM. Between the trimmed V and J ends, which lost 1 base and 8 bases, there was a span of 5 bases. In DNA, the CDR3 is TGTGCCAGCAGTTTATTAGTGGAAAAACTGTTTTTT. Translation: CASSLLVEKLFF.

The chain joins TRBV7-9 to TRBJ1-1; 7 bases agree with TRBD1. The CDR3 loop spans 16 amino acids. V was pared by 3 bases and J by 5 bases, with 12 bases of the junction left unmatched. Germline values: CDR1 SEHNR, CDR2 FQNEAQ (reference sequence). CDR3 sequence reads: CASSFLAGTVETEAFF. The DNA for the CDR3 is TGTGCCAGCAGCTTCTTAGCGGGGACAGTAGAGACTGAAGCTTTCTTT.